The present TCR beta chain was sequenced within a study of cytomegalovirus exposure and HLA in healthy donors. Primers for the PCR totalled 60 Vbeta and 13 Jbeta. The assay was immunoSEQ multiplex PCR, and TCRdb's table has in-frame clones only and misses some. Among some 110,000 clones listed, roughly 80% were seen once. The CDR3 totals 15 residues. In germline, CDR1 is SGHNT, CDR2 YENEEA. V was clipped by 5 bases and J by 1 base, with 14 bases between them. This clone was counted only a few times. The sequencing sample was made of PBMCs. The chain joins TRBV11-3 to TRBJ1-1; D gene unclear. The clonotype originates from a man aged 30-40 years in good health and CMV-seronegative. In nucleotides, the CDR3 is TGTGCCAGCAGCATCGGAGGAGATTCGAACACTGAAGCTTTCTTT. Translated, it gives CASSIGGDSNTEAFF.